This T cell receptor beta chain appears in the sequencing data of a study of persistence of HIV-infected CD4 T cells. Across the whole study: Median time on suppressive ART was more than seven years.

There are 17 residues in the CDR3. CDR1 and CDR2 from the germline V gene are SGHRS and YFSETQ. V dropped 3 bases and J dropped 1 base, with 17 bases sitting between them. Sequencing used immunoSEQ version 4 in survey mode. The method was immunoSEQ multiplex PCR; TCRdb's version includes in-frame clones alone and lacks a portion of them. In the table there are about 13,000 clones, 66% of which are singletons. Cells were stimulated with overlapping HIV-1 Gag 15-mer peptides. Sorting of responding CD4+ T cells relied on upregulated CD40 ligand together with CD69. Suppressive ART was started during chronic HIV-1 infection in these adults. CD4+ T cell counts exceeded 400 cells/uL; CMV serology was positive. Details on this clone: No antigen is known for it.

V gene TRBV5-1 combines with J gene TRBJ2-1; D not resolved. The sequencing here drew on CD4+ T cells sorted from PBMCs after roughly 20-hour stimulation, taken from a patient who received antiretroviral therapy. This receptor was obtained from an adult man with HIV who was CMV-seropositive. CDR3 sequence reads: CASSSSGISRSYNEQFF. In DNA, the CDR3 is TGCGCCAGCAGCTCCTCCGGCATCTCCCGATCCTACAATGAGCAGTTCTTC.